This T cell receptor (beta chain) was sequenced during a study of T cells expressing NK-cell markers (dated by TCRdb to between 2020 and 2021). The study in broad terms: Three sorted T-cell subsets (CD3+CD56+NKG2C+, CD3+CD56+NKG2C- and CD3+CD56-NKG2C+) from fewer than 10 donors had their TCR beta-chain repertoires profiled. Of the eight sequenced donors, seven were found to be HCMV-seropositive and one was found to be HCMV-seronegative. The eight sequenced donors were randomly selected healthy volunteers, three men and five women. Libraries were sequenced as 2 x 150 bp reads on Illumina HiSeq 2000/2500, MiSeq or NextSeq. The study at large found these results: Those dominant clonotypes were again the most abundant among CD3+CD56-NKG2C+ cells in a handful of donors, at about 25-60.1%. Whether the expanded NKG2C-expressing T cell clones were specific for HCMV antigens was left unclear. In a handful of donors, the dominant CD3+CD56+NKG2C+ clonotypes were among the top 10 CD8+ clonotypes and accounted for about 1.0-8% of CD8+ T cells.

Comments on this clonotype: Its antigen is not yet known.

HCMV-specific IgG was detected in serum with a commercial ELISA kit to determine HCMV serostatus. Peripheral blood mononuclear cells were isolated from blood by Ficoll density gradient centrifugation. In the germline V gene (reference sequence), CDR1 corresponds to SGHKS and CDR2 to YYEKEE. The CDR3 contains 16 residues, cysteine and phenylalanine counted. No coding sequence is recorded. The sequencer was an Illumina HiSeq 2000. The TCR beta cDNA libraries were made using 5'RACE template switching, a step that added both a universal primer site and unique molecular identifiers. Synthesis of cDNA was primed from the TCR beta constant segment and was followed by two consecutive PCR amplification steps. The authors processed their data as follows. MIGEC handled demultiplexing of the reads and grouping by UMI, while MiTCR was used to assemble and quantify clonotypes. To exclude erroneous sequences, any TCR cDNA sequence not supported by at least two reads was discarded. The tcR package was used for downstream repertoire analysis, and clonotypes were matched across fractions by CDR3 nucleotide sequence plus V segment. Antigen specificity was annotated against VDJdb with VDJmatch, allowing one amino acid substitution in CDR3. After TCRdb reprocessed the reads, each CDR3 protein sequence was kept as one row, without DNA. Here the V and J calls rest on TCRdb's processing, not on the authors' analysis. The sample table holds some 190,000 distinct CDR3 sequences. The ten largest clonotypes hold around 20% of the sample.

Sequenced material: blood T cells: a sorted CD56 or NKG2C T cell subset, CD4+ or CD8+ T cells, or bulk PBMC T cells (not recorded which). The chain uses TRBV5-5 and TRBJ2-1; as DNA is missing, the TRBD2 call by TCRdb cannot be tested. This clonotype was obtained from a man aged 18 to 69 in good health. The CDR3 here reads CASSFLAGESYNEQFF.